This T cell receptor beta chain was identified in a study of T-cell reconstitution after alpha-beta-depleted transplantation in children. The CDR3 runs 14 residues. The germline V gene encodes CDR1 MNHEY and CDR2 SVGAGI. Remarks on this clonotype: A read error may produce the germline difference seen at one junction end.

Researchers prepared the TCRbeta library using unique molecular identifiers, the study reports. One entry per CDR3 protein, called by TCRdb with MiXCR from the PCR reads. The sample holds 480,000 or so distinct CDR3 sequences; about 11% are singletons and the top ten take just over 2%. This chain connects TRBV6-5 to TRBJ2-3; no clear D gene. Sequencing was performed on PBMCs, taken before TCRalphabeta/CD19-depleted stem cell transplant. This TCR derives from a child aged 2-15 years with inherited bone marrow failure, due to receive a stem cell transplant. CDR3 sequence reads: CATSYASTADTQYF. The CDR3 DNA sequence: TGTGCCACCAGTTACGCCTCGACGGCAGATACGCAGTATTTT.